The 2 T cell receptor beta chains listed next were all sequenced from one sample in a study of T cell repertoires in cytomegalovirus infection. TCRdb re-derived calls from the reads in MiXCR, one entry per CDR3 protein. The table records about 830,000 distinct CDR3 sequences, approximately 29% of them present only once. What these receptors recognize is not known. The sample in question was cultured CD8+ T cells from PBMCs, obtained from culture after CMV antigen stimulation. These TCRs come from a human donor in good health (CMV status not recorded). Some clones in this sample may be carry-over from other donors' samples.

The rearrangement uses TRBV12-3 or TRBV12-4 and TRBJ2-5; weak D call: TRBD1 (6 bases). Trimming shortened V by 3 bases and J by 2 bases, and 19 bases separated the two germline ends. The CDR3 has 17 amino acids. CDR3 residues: CASSFFLSGTPQETQYF. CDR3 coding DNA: TGTGCCAGCAGTTTTTTTTTGTCGGGGACACCTCAAGAGACCCAGTACTTC.

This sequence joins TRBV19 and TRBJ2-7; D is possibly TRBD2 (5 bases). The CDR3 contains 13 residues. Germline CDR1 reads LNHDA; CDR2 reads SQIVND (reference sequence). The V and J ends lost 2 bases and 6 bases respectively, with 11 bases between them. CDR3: CASSISGRGEQYF. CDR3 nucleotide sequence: TGTGCCAGTAGTATATCAGGTCGGGGCGAGCAGTACTTC.